This T cell receptor beta chain was found in a study of shared clonotypes between healthy human individuals (dated by TCRdb to about 2020). About the investigation overall: A few men and two women, aged 18 to 49 years, made up the cohort. For each donor, CD4 naive and CD4 memory were each run on three plates, CD8 naive on two plates, and CD8 memory on one plate. To estimate repertoire size and how much clonotype sharing occurs between individuals, the study deeply sequenced the blood TCR repertoires of five healthy adults. Different laboratories and diverse techniques were used to prepare libraries and sequence TCR repertoires, to increase sequencing depth and limit assay-specific biases. Between about 0.85 and 8.9 billion PBMCs per donor were obtained by leukapheresis.

The donors were healthy, HIV-negative adults who had no recently reported acute infections or vaccinations. Only Caucasian adults living in Nashville, Tennessee, USA were represented among the donors. CD4+ T cells were enriched through magnetic negative selection, after which naive cells were positively selected on CD45RA and the remaining negative fraction served as the memory subset. Blood was obtained by leukapheresis, after which PBMCs were separated by Ficoll-Histopaque density gradient centrifugation and cryopreserved in liquid nitrogen vapor phase. Purity and quantity of every magnetically sorted T cell population were checked by analytical flow cytometry. Genomic DNA was isolated from each sorted fraction and quantified by UV absorbance on a Nanodrop 2000c. Spanning cysteine to phenylalanine, the CDR3 consists of 13 amino acids. The retained sequence is limited to the CDR3, 39 bases, with the frame set at the first base. Per the germline V gene (reference sequence), SSHAT is the CDR1 and FNYEAQ is the CDR2.

With regard to this clone: Its antigen remains unidentified. The junction departs from the called germline gene at one end, perhaps through a read error.

General conclusions and limits of the study: Sharing across four donors was observed for 5% to 6.5% of naive CD4, less than 4% of naive CD8, around 2.5% of memory CD4, and roughly 0.4% of memory CD8 clonotypes. Even with the large sequencing depth, rarefaction of the sorted-subset datasets indicated that sequencing was incomplete. The genetic and exposure-history diversity represented was limited by the small number of donors. Sampling was restricted to blood, and TCR repertoires in tissue are likely to differ from TCR repertoires in blood. Compared with non-shared clonotypes, clonotypes shared by all four sorted-subset donors had higher generation probabilities. Pairwise subsampling indicated that sequencing depth was expected to affect the degree of clonotype sharing among donors. Naive subsets generally had larger estimated clonotype richness than memory subsets did.

TCR CDR3 regions were amplified from genomic DNA by multiplex PCR using the deep immunoSEQ assay. Genomic DNA extracted from each cell subset was distributed evenly over all wells of several immunoSEQ 96-well plates, and each plate served as one replicate. For sorted subsets, around 200 ng genomic DNA, equal to 25,000 to 35,000 T cell genomes, was loaded into each replicate PCR. The purified libraries were quantified using a Qubit 3.0 fluorometer, sized with a Bioanalyzer 2100, and then quantified again using the KAPA Library Quantification kit. Each immunoSEQ 96-well plate was sequenced on its own single-read 150-cycle Illumina NextSeq 550 flow cell. For the original study's pipeline: The immunoSEQ output contained only junctional sequences without quality scores, so filtering could not match that applied to full-length reads. Sequences were annotated with PyIR, a Python wrapper for IgBLAST v1.9, using IMGT germline references to assign V/J genes and CDR3. Any read was removed if the V/J assignment was weak (E-value above 1e-6), the CDR3 was missing, or the read contained stop codons, out-of-frame junctions, or ambiguous translated residues. V3J clonotypes were defined as sequences sharing the same inferred V gene, J gene, and CDR3 amino acid sequence. The percentage overlap between two repertoires was calculated by dividing the number of shared unique clonotypes by the size of the smaller repertoire. Three approaches were used to assess repertoire richness: RTK rarefaction, the Chao1 estimator, and Recon v2.1 estimates of unobserved clonotypes. For all TCRbeta clonotypes obtained by the gDNA method from four donors, generation probabilities were computed with OLGA. TCRdb retrieved this table from immuneACCESS and kept in-frame rearrangements only. Not all clones are present; in checked studies, unresolved V genes account for under half, and no reason is known for the remainder. V, J and clone size are taken as reported in that table, and D and trimming were inferred from the DNA itself. The sample table holds some 2.1 million clones, of which 95% were seen once. More than 0.1% of the sample is taken by the ten largest.

Sample: naive CD4+ T cells sorted from blood. In the paper's terms, the cell subset or site label means: CD45RA+ positively selected. Recombination connected TRBV7-7 to TRBJ2-3; no D gene call is confident. The receptor comes from a man between 18 and 29 years old in good health. The sequenced DNA: TGTGCTAGCAGCCGAGATTGGGGAAATACGCAGTATTTT. This encodes CASSRDWGNTQYF. With the portions outside the CDR3 filled from the reference TRBV7-7 and TRBJ2-3 genes, the complete variable region becomes GAGVSQSPRYKVTKRGQDVTLRCDPISSHATLYWYQQALGQGPEFLTYFNYEAQPDKSGLPSDRFSAERPEGSISTLTIQRTEQRDSAMYRCASSRDWGNTQYFGPGTRLTVL.